This T cell receptor beta chain was found in a study of response to subunit inactivated influenza vaccine. V was clipped by 3 bases and J by 0 bases; unmatched bases: 10. Germline assignment: CDR1 LGHDT and CDR2 YNNKEL (reference sequence). This CDR3 has 19 amino acids. This clonotype was detected only a few times. Its antigen is still unknown. TCRdb re-called the RT-PCR reads through MiXCR, storing one row per CDR3 protein. The sample lists about half a million distinct CDR3 sequences, less than 10% occurring once. Overall study results and limits: With each seasonal influenza vaccination, the authors suggested, few new T cells are recruited.

The chain uses TRBV3-1 and TRBJ2-5; 13 bases match TRBD2. The starting material was PBMCs from blood, obtained 23 months after vaccination. The source is a man aged 50 to 75 who received an inactivated influenza vaccine. In DNA form, the CDR3 reads TGTGCCAGCAGCCAGATCCCGGGACTAGCGGGACCATACCAAGAGACCCAGTACTTC. This encodes CASSQIPGLAGPYQETQYF.